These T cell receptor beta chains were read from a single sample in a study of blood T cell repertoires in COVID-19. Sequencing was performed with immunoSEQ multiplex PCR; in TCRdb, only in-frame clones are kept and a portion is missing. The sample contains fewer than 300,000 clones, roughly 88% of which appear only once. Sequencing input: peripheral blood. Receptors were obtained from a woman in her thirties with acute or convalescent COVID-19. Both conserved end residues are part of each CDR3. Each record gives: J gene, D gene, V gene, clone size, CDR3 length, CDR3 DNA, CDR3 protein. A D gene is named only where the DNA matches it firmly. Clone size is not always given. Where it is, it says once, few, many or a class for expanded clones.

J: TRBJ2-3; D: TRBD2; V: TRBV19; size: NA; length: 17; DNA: TGTGCCAGTAGTCCCTCCCGCCTAGCGGGGGCCACAGATACGCAGTATTTT; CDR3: CASSPSRLAGATDTQYF
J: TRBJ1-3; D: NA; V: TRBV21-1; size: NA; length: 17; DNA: TGTGCCAGCAGCAAATATCGGGGACAGGGAACGGGAAACACCATATATTTT; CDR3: CASSKYRGQGTGNTIYF
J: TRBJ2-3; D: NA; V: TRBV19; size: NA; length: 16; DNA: TGTGCCAGTAGTTCCATCCGGGACTCATTGGCAGATACGCAGTATTTT; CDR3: CASSSIRDSLADTQYF
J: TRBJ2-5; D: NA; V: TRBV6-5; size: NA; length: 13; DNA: TGTGCCAGCAGTAAGAGACAGCAAGAGACCCAGTACTTC; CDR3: CASSKRQQETQYF
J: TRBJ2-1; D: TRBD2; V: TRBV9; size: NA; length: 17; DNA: TGTGCCAGCAGCGTAGGGATAGCGGGGCGATCCTACAATGAGCAGTTCTTC; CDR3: CASSVGIAGRSYNEQFF
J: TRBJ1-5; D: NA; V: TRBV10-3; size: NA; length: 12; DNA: TGTGCCATCAGTGACGTCGGGAACCCCCAGCATTTT; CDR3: CAISDVGNPQHF
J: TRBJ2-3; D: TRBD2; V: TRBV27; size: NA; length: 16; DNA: TGTGCCAGCAGTGGACTAGCGGGAGGGCGGAAAGATACGCAGTATTTT; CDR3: CASSGLAGGRKDTQYF
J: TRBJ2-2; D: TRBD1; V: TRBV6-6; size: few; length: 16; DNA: TGTGCCAGCAGTAGTCCTTCGACAGGGTTTAGCGGGGAGCTGTTTTTT; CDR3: CASSSPSTGFSGELFF
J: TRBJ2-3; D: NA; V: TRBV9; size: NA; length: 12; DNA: TGTGCCAGCAGCGGCCCCCCGGGTACGCAGTATTTT; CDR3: CASSGPPGTQYF
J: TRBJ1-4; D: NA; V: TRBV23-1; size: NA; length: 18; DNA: TGCGCCAGCAGTCCCCCAACGAGCGGCGGCCAGACTAATGAAAAACTGTTTTTT; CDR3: CASSPPTSGGQTNEKLFF
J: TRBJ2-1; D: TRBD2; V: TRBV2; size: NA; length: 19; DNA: TGTGCCAGCAGTGAAGACCCGGGGGGAATAAGGAGCTCCTACAATGAGCAGTTCTTC; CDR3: CASSEDPGGIRSSYNEQFF
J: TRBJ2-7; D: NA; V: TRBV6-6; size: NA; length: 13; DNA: TGTGCCAGCAGACCGACGCAGGACACAACGCAGTACTTC; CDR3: CASRPTQDTTQYF
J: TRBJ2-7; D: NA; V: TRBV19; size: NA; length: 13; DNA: TGTGCCAGTATGGGGGACACTACCTACGAGCAGTACTTC; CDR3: CASMGDTTYEQYF
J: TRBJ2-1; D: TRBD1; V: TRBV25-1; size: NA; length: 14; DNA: TGTGCCAGCAGTCCGGGACAGGGTCACGATGAGCAGTTCTTC; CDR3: CASSPGQGHDEQFF
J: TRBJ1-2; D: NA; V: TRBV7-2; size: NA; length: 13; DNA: TGTGCCGGACTTAAGCCTCAAGGGTATGGCTACACCTTC; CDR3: CAGLKPQGYGYTF
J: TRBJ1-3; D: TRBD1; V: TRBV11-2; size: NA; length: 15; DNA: TGTGCCAGCAGCTTGACAGGGGATGGTGGAAACACCATATATTTT; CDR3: CASSLTGDGGNTIYF
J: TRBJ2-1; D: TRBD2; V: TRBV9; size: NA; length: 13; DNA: TGTGCCAGCAGCGGACTAGCGGACAATGAGCAGTTCTTC; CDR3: CASSGLADNEQFF
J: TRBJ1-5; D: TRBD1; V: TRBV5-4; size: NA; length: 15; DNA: TGTGCCAGCAGCCGAGCCGGGACAGACAATCAGCCCCAGCATTTT; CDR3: CASSRAGTDNQPQHF
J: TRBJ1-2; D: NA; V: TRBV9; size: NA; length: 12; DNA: TGTGCCAGCAGCGACCGGGGCTATGGCTACACCTTC; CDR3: CASSDRGYGYTF
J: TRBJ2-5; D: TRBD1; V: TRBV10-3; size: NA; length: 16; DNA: TGTGCCATCAGTGAATTTGGCAGGGGGCAGGGAGAGACCCAGTACTTC; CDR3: CAISEFGRGQGETQYF
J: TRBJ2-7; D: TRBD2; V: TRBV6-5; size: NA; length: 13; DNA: TGTGCCAGCAGCGCTAGCGGGTTCTACGAGCAGTACTTC; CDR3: CASSASGFYEQYF
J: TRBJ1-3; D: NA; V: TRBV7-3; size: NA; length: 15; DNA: TGTGCCAGCAGCTTAACCCCAGGGGCGGGAAACACCATATATTTT; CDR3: CASSLTPGAGNTIYF
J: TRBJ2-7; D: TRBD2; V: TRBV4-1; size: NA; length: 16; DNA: TGCGCCAGCAGCCAGGGACTAGCGGGGCGATCCTACGAGCAGTACTTC; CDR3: CASSQGLAGRSYEQYF
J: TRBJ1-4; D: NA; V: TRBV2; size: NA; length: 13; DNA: TGTGCCAGCAGGACCCGGTCAGGGGAAAAACTGTTTTTT; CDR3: CASRTRSGEKLFF
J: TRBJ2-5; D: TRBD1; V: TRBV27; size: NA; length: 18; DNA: TGTGCCAGCAGTTTACTGACAGGGCCTGCAAGGGCGAAAGAGACCCAGTACTTC; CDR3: CASSLLTGPARAKETQYF
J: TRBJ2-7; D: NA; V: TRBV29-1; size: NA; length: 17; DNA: TGCAGCGTAAAACCGGCCCGGGCCGGGTGGGGAGGCCACGAGCAGTACTTC; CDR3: CSVKPARAGWGGHEQYF
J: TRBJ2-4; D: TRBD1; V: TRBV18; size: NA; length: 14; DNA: TGTGCCAGCTCAAGAGGGACAGCAGGGGACATTCAGTACTTC; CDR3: CASSRGTAGDIQYF
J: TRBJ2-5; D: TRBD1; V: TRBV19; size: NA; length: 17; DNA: TGTGCCAGTAGTATATCCGCTTCGACAGGGGGCAGGGAGACCCAGTACTTC; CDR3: CASSISASTGGRETQYF
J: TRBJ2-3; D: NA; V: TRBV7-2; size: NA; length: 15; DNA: TGTGCCAGCAGCTGGGGGCAGGGAAACACAGATACGCAGTATTTT; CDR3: CASSWGQGNTDTQYF
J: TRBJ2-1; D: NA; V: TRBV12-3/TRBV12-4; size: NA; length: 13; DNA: TGTGCCAGCAGTTTACACAGGGTTAATGAGCAGTTCTTC; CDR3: CASSLHRVNEQFF
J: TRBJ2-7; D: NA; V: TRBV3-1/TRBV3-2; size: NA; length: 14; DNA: TGTGCCAGCAGCCAAGAGCTGAGGTCCTACGAGCAGTACTTC; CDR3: CASSQELRSYEQYF
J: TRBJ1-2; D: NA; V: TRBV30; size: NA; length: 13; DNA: TGTGCCTGGAAGGTGAGGACTAACTATGGCTACACCTTC; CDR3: CAWKVRTNYGYTF
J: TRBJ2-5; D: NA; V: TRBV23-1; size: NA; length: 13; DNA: TGCGCCAGCAGTCTAGGGGGTCAAGAGACCCAGTACTTC; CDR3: CASSLGGQETQYF